The 30 T cell receptor beta chains reported below all come from one sample, sequenced in a study of CD8+ T cells in alopecia areata. In each case, RNA was isolated and then reverse transcribed into cDNA as the sequencing template. Using immunoSEQ multiplex PCR, the repertoire was profiled, and TCRdb retains in-frame clones only, with some absent. This repertoire shows 110,000 to 150,000 clones, about three fifths found once; its top ten account for about 6%. The sequencing here drew on CD4+ T cells sorted from blood, taken at week 0. The receptors were gathered from a human donor with alopecia areata.

The rearrangement uses TRBV7-9 and TRBJ2-3; 9 bases align to TRBD1. V was clipped by 7 bases and J by 3 bases; unmatched bases: 11. This CDR3 comprises 16 residues. From germline, CDR1 is SEHNR and CDR2 FQNEAQ (reference sequence). CDR3 protein: CASTEVETGGTDTQYF. CDR3 nucleotides: TGTGCCAGCACCGAGGTGGAGACAGGGGGTACAGATACGCAGTATTTT.

This clone was observed a handful of times. This rearrangement joins TRBV29-1 to TRBJ1-1; D is undetermined. The CDR3 sequence is 15 residues long. Germline V gives CDR1 SQVTM, CDR2 ANQGSEA. Trimming took off 4 bases at V and 0 bases at J, with 15 bases between the two ends. As DNA, the CDR3 is TGCAGCGTTGTACCAATCGGGCGGATGAACACTGAAGCTTTCTTT. Its protein is CSVVPIGRMNTEAFF.

This chain joins TRBV5-1 and TRBJ1-6; D is possibly TRBD1 (6 bases). CDR1 and CDR2 (germline): SGHRS, YFSETQ. This CDR3 comprises 14 residues. Trimming cost V 0 bases and J 7 bases, with 8 bases left between them. CDR3 in DNA: TGCGCCAGCAGCTTGGGAGACAGGAATTCACCCCTCCACTTT. Its translation: CASSLGDRNSPLHF. The full variable domain, its missing parts supplied by reference TRBV5-1 and TRBJ1-6, is KAGVTQTPRYLIKTRGQQVTLSCSPISGHRSVSWYQQTPGQGLQFLFEYFSETQRNKGNFPGRFSGRQFSNSRSEMNVSTLELGDSALYLCASSLGDRNSPLHFGNGTRLTVT.

The V call is TRBV29-1, the J call TRBJ1-1, with a tentative D call TRBD1 (6 bases). CDR1 is SQVTM, CDR2 ANQGSEA, per germline. The CDR3 is made up of 15 amino acids. The V and J ends lost 0 bases and 7 bases respectively, with 18 bases between them. The chain's CDR3 is CSVEDSGVRGSEAFF. The CDR3, as DNA: TGCAGCGTTGAAGACTCAGGGGTCAGAGGCAGTGAAGCTTTCTTT.

The gene calls are TRBV30 and TRBJ2-3, with 12 bases fitting TRBD2. Looked up from germline, CDR1 is GTSNPN and CDR2 is SVGIG (reference sequence). The CDR3 spans 17 residues. V lost 0 bases and J lost 3; bases outside the gene matches: 7. The DNA for the CDR3 is TGTGCCTGGAGTGTCTTTTGGACTAGCGGGGAGACAGATACGCAGTATTTT. It encodes CAWSVFWTSGETDTQYF.

The CDR3 DNA is TGTGCTCAGGGGCAGGGCCCATGGGAGCAGTACTTC. It yields the protein CAQGQGPWEQYF. The chain links TRBV30 to TRBJ2-7, with D perhaps TRBD1 (6 bases). The CDR3 runs to 12 residues. From germline, CDR1 is GTSNPN and CDR2 SVGIG (reference sequence).

DNA of the CDR3: TGTGCCAGCAGCTTTAGCGGGGAGCAGTTCTTC. Translated: CASSFSGEQFF. The chain couples TRBV7-2 to TRBJ2-1; 7 bases agree with TRBD2. Germline V gives CDR1 SGHTA, CDR2 FQGNSA. The J segment lost 10 bases and the V segment lost 3 bases, leaving 0 bases of the junction unmatched. The CDR3 extends over 11 amino acids.

The chain is built from TRBV4-3 and TRBJ2-5; the match to TRBD1 covers 10 bases. The CDR3 totals 18 residues. The V gene's germline CDR1 is LGHNA and CDR2 YSLEER. With 1 base clipped from V and 2 bases from J, the junction kept 10 bases outside the gene matches. The CDR3 is CASSQGGQGLRRQETQYF. CDR3 DNA: TGCGCCAGCAGCCAAGGGGGACAGGGGCTACGAAGGCAAGAGACCCAGTACTTC.

Here the CDR3 DNA reads TGCAGCGTGGACGGGGGGGCATCTGTGGATACGCAGTATTTT. Encoded protein: CSVDGGASVDTQYF. J is TRBJ2-3 and V is TRBV29-1, with 8 bases that match TRBD2. Germline CDR1 reads SQVTM; CDR2 reads ANQGSEA. V shed 6 bases and J 6 bases; nucleotides not matched to a gene: 11. The CDR3 consists of 14 residues.

On this clone: This CDR3 is also generated by other DNA sequences in the sample. J is TRBJ1-1 and V is TRBV29-1; no clear D. In germline, CDR1 is SQVTM, CDR2 ANQGSEA. Trimming left V 1 base short and J 0 bases short, with 6 bases between. The CDR3 loop spans 13 amino acids. DNA for the CDR3: TGCAGCGTTGAAGGCCAGTTGAACACTGAAGCTTTCTTT. Translation gives CSVEGQLNTEAFF.

In DNA form, the CDR3 reads TGTGCCAGCAGCTTAAACCATGAGCAGTTCTTC. This encodes CASSLNHEQFF. V and J are TRBV5-6 and TRBJ2-1; D is ambiguous. This CDR3 is built from 11 residues. Germline V gene sequence: CDR1 SGHDT, CDR2 YYEEEE. V was cut by 2 bases and J by 8 bases, with 5 bases left in between. Looking up the rest from reference TRBV5-6 and TRBJ2-1 gives the full variable domain: DAGVTQSPTHLIKTRGQQVTLRCSPKSGHDTVSWYQQALGQGPQFIFQYYEEEERQRGNFPDRFSGHQFPNYSSELNVNALLLGDSALYLCASSLNHEQFFGPGTRLTVL.

This clone has only a few counts. The chain carries TRBV14 and TRBJ1-2; no firm D call. CDR1 and CDR2 from the germline V gene are SGHDN and FVKESK. The CDR3 sequence is 13 residues long. The V end lost 0 bases, the J end lost 4 bases, and 6 bases lay between the germline ends. This CDR3 is CASSQDLVYGYTF. CDR3 DNA sequence: TGTGCCAGCAGCCAAGATCTAGTCTATGGCTACACCTTC.

The chain has TRBV6-5 and TRBJ2-7; D is unresolved. V was pared by 2 bases and J by 3 bases, with 8 bases between. Germline assignment: CDR1 MNHEY and CDR2 SVGAGI. The CDR3 is 13 residues long. The CDR3 reads CASSYEEDYEQYF. The CDR3 nucleotides are TGTGCCAGCAGTTACGAAGAGGACTACGAGCAGTACTTC.

This sequence joins TRBV7-2 and TRBJ2-5; unclear D gene. Germline assignment: CDR1 SGHTA and CDR2 FQGNSA. This CDR3 is built from 13 residues. The V end was cut by 0 bases, the J end by 4 bases, with 6 bases between. The CDR3 loop reads CASSLAPGETQYF. The CDR3 DNA reads as TGTGCCAGCAGCTTAGCACCCGGAGAGACCCAGTACTTC. Complete variable domain (other parts from reference TRBV7-2 and TRBJ2-5): GAGVSQSPSNKVTEKGKDVELRCDPISGHTALYWYRQSLGQGLEFLIYFQGNSAPDKSGLPSDRFSAERTGGSVSTLTIQRTQQEDSAVYLCASSLAPGETQYFGPGTRLLVL.

CDR3 sequence reads: CASSELGRVLGELFF. CDR3 in DNA: TGTGCCAGCAGTGAATTGGGTCGTGTCCTCGGGGAGCTGTTTTTT. This chain connects TRBV2 to TRBJ2-2; D ambiguous. The germline V gene encodes CDR1 SNHLY and CDR2 FYNNEI. Trimming took off 2 bases at V and 7 bases at J, with 14 bases between the two ends. The CDR3 extends over 15 amino acids.

Comment on this clone: This specimen includes other DNA sequences encoding the same CDR3. This sequence joins TRBV29-1 and TRBJ2-3; maybe TRBD1 (6 bases). The CDR3 is made up of 13 amino acids. V was trimmed by 3 bases and J by 2 bases, leaving 9 bases between them. Germline V gene sequence: CDR1 SQVTM, CDR2 ANQGSEA. The CDR3 DNA follows: TGCAGCGTTGAGAGGGGGTACACAGATACGCAGTATTTT. Translated: CSVERGYTDTQYF.

The chain uses TRBV7-9 and TRBJ2-7; D unresolved. The CDR3 runs to 13 residues. Germline V CDR1 and CDR2: SEHNR, FQNEAQ (reference sequence). Trimming shortened V by 5 bases and J by 1 base, and 9 bases separated the two germline ends. The DNA for the CDR3 is TGTGCCAGCAGCGTATACAGTTCCTACGAGCAGTACTTC. It yields the protein CASSVYSSYEQYF. Full variable domain (missing parts from reference TRBV7-9 and TRBJ2-7): DTGVSQNPRHKITKRGQNVTFRCDPISEHNRLYWYRQTLGQGPEFLTYFQNEAQLEKSRLLSDRFSAERPKGSFSTLEIQRTEQGDSAMYLCASSVYSSYEQYFGPGTRLTVT.

The J gene is TRBJ1-2, the V gene TRBV29-1; D gene ambiguous. Germline lookup yields CDR1 SQVTM and CDR2 ANQGSEA. Trimming removed 4 bases from V and 5 bases from J, with 8 bases in between. The CDR3 is 11 residues long. DNA for the CDR3: TGCAGCGTTGGTTCGTCATATGGCTACACCTTC. This translates into CSVGSSYGYTF. Variable domain in full (rest from reference TRBV29-1 and TRBJ1-2): SAVISQKPSRDICQRGTSLTIQCQVDSQVTMMFWYRQQPGQSLTLIATANQGSEATYESGFVIDKFPISRPNLTFSTLTVSNMSPEDSSIYLCSVGSSYGYTFGSGTRLTVV.

The chain joins TRBV30 to TRBJ2-3; D unresolved. V dropped 0 bases and J dropped 1 base, with 2 bases sitting between them. The CDR3 extends over 12 amino acids. The germline V gene encodes CDR1 GTSNPN and CDR2 SVGIG (reference sequence). The CDR3: CAWSVGTDTQYF. As DNA, the CDR3 is TGTGCCTGGAGTGTCGGCACAGATACGCAGTATTTT.

The chain joins TRBV10-3 to TRBJ2-5; D perhaps matches TRBD2 (5 bases). V lost 11 bases to trimming and J lost 3 bases, with 10 bases between them. This CDR3 is built from 11 residues. Germline V gives CDR1 ENHRY, CDR2 SYGVKD. The CDR3 reads CASQEEETQYF. CDR3 DNA: TGTGCCTCCCAGGAGGAAGAGACCCAGTACTTC.

The chain has TRBV7-2 and TRBJ1-2; D uncertain. CDR1 and CDR2 (germline): SGHTA, FQGNSA. This CDR3 has 12 amino acids. V was clipped by 2 bases and J by 8 bases, with 9 bases between them. CDR3 region: CASSLTTAGYTF. The CDR3 region has the DNA TGTGCCAGCAGCTTAACGACTGCCGGCTACACCTTC.

The gene calls are TRBV25-1 and TRBJ1-3; D is unclear. The germline gives CDR1 MGHDK, CDR2 SYGVNS. The CDR3 is made up of 14 amino acids. Between the trimmed V and J ends, which lost 7 bases and 3 bases, there was a span of 13 bases. The CDR3 DNA reads as TGTGCCAGCACCACGGGCGGGTATGGAAACACCATATATTTT. Protein product: CASTTGGYGNTIYF.

In its sample, this clone was seen a few times. V usage is TRBV5-6 and J usage is TRBJ2-3; 8 positions agree with TRBD2. CDR3 length: 14 residues. The V gene end was trimmed by 4 bases and the J gene end by 3 bases; junction bases not matched to a gene: 4. Germline-derived CDR1 and CDR2 are SGHDT and YYEEEE. The CDR3 loop reads CASSLGLGTDTQYF. Here the CDR3 DNA reads TGTGCCAGCAGCCTGGGACTAGGAACAGATACGCAGTATTTT.

This chain joins TRBV19 and TRBJ1-1; D is ambiguous. Germline V CDR1 and CDR2: LNHDA, SQIVND (reference sequence). The germline V and J ends were trimmed by 3 bases and 0 bases, with 8 bases remaining between them. This CDR3 region has 14 residues. Here the CDR3 DNA reads TGTGCCAGTAGTATCGACCACTTGAACACTGAAGCTTTCTTT. Translating gives CASSIDHLNTEAFF.

The rearrangement joins TRBV7-2 to TRBJ2-3; the D call may be TRBD1 or TRBD2 (6 bases each). Germline assignment: CDR1 SGHTA and CDR2 FQGNSA. CDR3 length equals 16 residues. V lost 1 base, J lost 2 bases, and 13 bases lay in between. The CDR3 spells CASSLVLGGHTDTQYF. The CDR3, as DNA: TGTGCCAGCAGCTTAGTTCTCGGGGGCCACACAGATACGCAGTATTTT. Full variable domain (remainder filled in from reference TRBV7-2 and TRBJ2-3): GAGVSQSPSNKVTEKGKDVELRCDPISGHTALYWYRQSLGQGLEFLIYFQGNSAPDKSGLPSDRFSAERTGGSVSTLTIQRTQQEDSAVYLCASSLVLGGHTDTQYFGPGTRLTVL.

V and J are TRBV7-2 and TRBJ1-5; no firm D call. Germline assignment: CDR1 SGHTA and CDR2 FQGNSA. The CDR3 runs to 14 residues. The V gene lost 4 bases and the J gene lost 0 bases, with 7 bases spanning the gap. This CDR3 is CASSSQYSNQPQHF. CDR3 DNA sequence: TGTGCCAGCAGCTCACAGTATAGCAATCAGCCCCAGCATTTT.

This clone was seen a handful of times. The V and J genes are TRBV11-2 and TRBJ2-4; D perhaps matches TRBD2 (6 bases). V shed 0 bases and J shed 9 bases, with 9 bases lying between them. Germline CDR1 is SGHAT and CDR2 is FQNNGV. The CDR3 runs 13 residues. The CDR3 here is CASSLELAGIQYF. The DNA for the CDR3 is TGTGCCAGCAGCTTAGAACTAGCAGGCATTCAGTACTTC.

The chain carries TRBV11-3 and TRBJ1-2; TRBD1 matches 7 bases. The CDR3 consists of 13 residues. V was pared by 5 bases and J by 4 bases, with 4 bases of the junction left unmatched. Germline loops: CDR1 SGHNT, CDR2 YENEEA. The CDR3 is CASSTGQVYGYTF. The CDR3 DNA reads TGTGCCAGCAGCACAGGACAGGTCTATGGCTACACCTTC.

The table lists this clone with a few counts. The chain combines TRBV5-1 with TRBJ2-3, with TRBD2 identical over 13 bases. From germline, CDR1 is SGHRS and CDR2 YFSETQ. The V and J ends lost 0 bases and 6 bases, in that order; junction bases with no gene match: 10. This CDR3 has 18 amino acids. The CDR3 spells CASSLALTSGGAWDTQYF. The CDR3 DNA reads TGCGCCAGCAGCTTGGCCCTAACTAGCGGGGGGGCATGGGATACGCAGTATTTT. The whole variable domain, remainder taken from reference TRBV5-1 and TRBJ2-3, is KAGVTQTPRYLIKTRGQQVTLSCSPISGHRSVSWYQQTPGQGLQFLFEYFSETQRNKGNFPGRFSGRQFSNSRSEMNVSTLELGDSALYLCASSLALTSGGAWDTQYFGPGTRLTVL.

V usage is TRBV20-1 and J usage is TRBJ2-7, with no clear D. The CDR3 totals 11 residues. From germline, CDR1 is DFQATT and CDR2 SNEGSKA (reference sequence). Trimming shortened V by 2 bases and J by 5 bases, and 7 bases separated the two germline ends. The CDR3 region has the DNA TGCAGTGCTAGAAGACAACACGAGCAGTACTTC. Its protein product is CSARRQHEQYF.